There are many counts of the clone carrying this T cell receptor (beta chain). These data belong to a study of blood T cells in healthy people across ages. For the study at large: Roughly one uniquely barcoded beta molecule per two T cells was captured.

Using a J-beta primer mix together with a sample-barcoded 5' primer, a second PCR was run for roughly 7 to 12 cycles. MiXCR, applied by TCRdb to the 5' RACE reads, yields one record per CDR3 protein. Here the sample spans about 670,000 distinct CDR3 sequences, 52% being singletons. Germline loops: CDR1 SGHRS, CDR2 YFSETQ. The CDR3 spans 14 residues. Between the trimmed V and J ends, which lost 0 bases and 1 base, there was a span of 8 bases. Material for sequencing was blood. V usage is TRBV5-1 and J usage is TRBJ2-7; D remains unclear. The receptor was derived from a woman aged 80 or over in good health. The CDR3 nucleotides are TGCGCCAGCAGCTTGGGACCCGGATCCTACGAGCAGTACTTC. Amino acids: CASSLGPGSYEQYF.